These T cell receptor beta chains were read from a single sample in a study of T cells in Graves' hyperthyroidism and ophthalmopathy. Each CDR3 protein gets one entry after TCRdb re-called the multiplex PCR reads with MiXCR. The sample lists hundreds of thousands of distinct CDR3 sequences, around 15% occurring once. Source material: blood. These receptor sequences come from a man aged 45-60 years with Graves' ophthalmopathy. Each CDR3 is given with its conserved first and last residue. A D gene is named only where the DNA matches it firmly. Not all rows give a size; the values are once, few, many and, for expanded clones, a class.

D: TRBD1
V: TRBV7-2
size: many
J: TRBJ1-2
CDR3: CASSPISGGQYYGYTF
DNA: TGTGCCAGCAGCCCGATCTCGGGGGGACAGTACTATGGCTACACCTTC

D: TRBD1
V: TRBV5-1
size: many
J: TRBJ1-1
CDR3: CASSALQGRNTEAFF
DNA: TGCGCCAGCAGCGCACTACAGGGGAGGAACACTGAAGCTTTCTTT

D: TRBD1
V: TRBV28
size: many
J: TRBJ1-1
CDR3: CASVPTGTGNTEAFF
DNA: TGTGCCAGCGTCCCAACCGGGACAGGGAACACTGAAGCTTTCTTT

D: -
V: TRBV20-1
size: many
J: TRBJ2-1
CDR3: CSATGPTPLYNEQFF
DNA: TGCAGTGCAACCGGGCCCACCCCACTTTACAATGAGCAGTTCTTC

D: TRBD2
V: TRBV3-1
size: many
J: TRBJ2-4
CDR3: CASSQGSTGGFIAKNIQYF
DNA: TGTGCCAGCAGCCAAGGCTCAACGGGAGGATTTATAGCCAAAAACATTCAGTACTTC

D: -
V: TRBV2
size: many
J: TRBJ2-1
CDR3: CASTPLEDPGGDEQFF
DNA: TGTGCCAGTACTCCCCTGGAGGACCCCGGGGGCGATGAGCAGTTCTTC

D: -
V: TRBV20-1
size: -
J: TRBJ1-6
CDR3: CSASALTGIQNPLHF
DNA: TGCAGTGCTAGTGCCCTGACGGGAATACAGAATCCCCTCCACTTT

D: -
V: TRBV7-8
size: many
J: TRBJ2-1
CDR3: CASSLGVRQFEQFF
DNA: TGTGCCAGCAGCTTAGGGGTCAGGCAGTTTGAGCAGTTCTTC

D: TRBD2
V: TRBV5-6
size: few
J: TRBJ2-4
CDR3: CASSSRTRDIQYF
DNA: TGTGCCAGCAGCTCCCGGACTAGGGACATTCAGTACTTC

D: TRBD2
V: TRBV11-3
size: few
J: TRBJ2-1
CDR3: CASSAGTSGRIEQFF
DNA: TGTGCCAGCAGCGCCGGGACTAGCGGGAGGATTGAGCAGTTCTTC

D: -
V: TRBV10-3
size: -
J: TRBJ1-5
CDR3: CAISEEGGQPQHF
DNA: TGTGCCATCAGTGAGGAGGGGGGTCAGCCCCAGCATTTT

D: -
V: TRBV28
size: -
J: TRBJ1-3
CDR3: CASTRRGLSSGNTIYF
DNA: TGTGCCAGCACCCGTCGCGGGCTGAGCTCTGGAAACACCATATATTTT

D: TRBD1
V: TRBV2
size: many
J: TRBJ1-1
CDR3: CASSEEGLRGRGGTTEAFF
DNA: TGTGCCAGCAGTGAAGAGGGGCTCAGGGGGCGCGGTGGAACAACTGAAGCTTTCTTT

D: TRBD1
V: TRBV7-9
size: many
J: TRBJ1-1
CDR3: CASSLSTGLNTEAFF
DNA: TGTGCCAGCAGCTTATCGACAGGGCTGAACACTGAAGCTTTCTTT

D: TRBD2
V: TRBV5-1
size: many
J: TRBJ2-5
CDR3: CASSLVPSLAQETQYF
DNA: TGCGCCAGCAGCTTGGTCCCTTCACTAGCGCAAGAGACCCAGTACTTC

D: -
V: TRBV29-1
size: -
J: TRBJ1-1
CDR3: CSVTWVDNTEAFF
DNA: TGCAGCGTTACCTGGGTGGATAACACTGAAGCTTTCTTT

D: -
V: TRBV3-1
size: many
J: TRBJ2-5
CDR3: CASSQGDARTQYF
DNA: TGTGCCAGCAGCCAAGGGGACGCTAGGACCCAGTACTTC

D: -
V: TRBV20-1
size: many
J: TRBJ1-1
CDR3: CSARPPGGGTEAFF
DNA: TGCAGTGCTAGGCCTCCGGGGGGGGGCACTGAAGCTTTCTTT

D: TRBD2
V: TRBV15
size: many
J: TRBJ2-3
CDR3: CATSRPSGTTDTQYF
DNA: TGTGCCACCAGCAGACCCAGCGGGACCACAGATACGCAGTATTTT

D: -
V: TRBV13
size: many
J: TRBJ1-1
CDR3: CASSLSLKIVSGNTEAFF
DNA: TGTGCCAGCAGCTTGTCTTTAAAAATTGTGTCAGGGAACACTGAAGCTTTCTTT

D: -
V: TRBV15
size: -
J: TRBJ2-2
CDR3: CATSRVGFSNTGELFF
DNA: TGTGCCACCAGCAGAGTAGGGTTTTCGAACACCGGGGAGCTGTTTTTT

D: -
V: TRBV29-1
size: few
J: TRBJ2-1
CDR3: CSVVGGAGAYDEQFF
DNA: TGCAGCGTCGTGGGGGGGGCGGGAGCGTACGATGAGCAGTTCTTC

D: TRBD1
V: TRBV29-1
size: -
J: TRBJ1-4
CDR3: CSVEDGDSEKLFF
DNA: TGCAGCGTTGAAGATGGGGACAGTGAAAAACTGTTTTTT

D: -
V: TRBV10-3
size: -
J: TRBJ2-7
CDR3: CAISHIGDPYEQYF
DNA: TGTGCCATCAGTCACATAGGGGATCCCTACGAGCAGTACTTC

D: TRBD1
V: TRBV5-1
size: many
J: TRBJ2-7
CDR3: CASSPAGTGGLYEQYF
DNA: TGCGCCAGCAGCCCGGCCGGGACAGGGGGCTTGTACGAGCAGTACTTC

D: -
V: TRBV9
size: -
J: TRBJ1-2
CDR3: CASSKAPGTSNYGYTF
DNA: TGTGCCAGCAGCAAAGCTCCGGGAACCTCTAACTATGGCTACACCTTC

D: -
V: TRBV4-2
size: few
J: TRBJ2-6
CDR3: CASSQPNSGANVLTF
DNA: TGTGCCAGCAGCCAACCAAACTCTGGGGCCAACGTCCTGACTTTC